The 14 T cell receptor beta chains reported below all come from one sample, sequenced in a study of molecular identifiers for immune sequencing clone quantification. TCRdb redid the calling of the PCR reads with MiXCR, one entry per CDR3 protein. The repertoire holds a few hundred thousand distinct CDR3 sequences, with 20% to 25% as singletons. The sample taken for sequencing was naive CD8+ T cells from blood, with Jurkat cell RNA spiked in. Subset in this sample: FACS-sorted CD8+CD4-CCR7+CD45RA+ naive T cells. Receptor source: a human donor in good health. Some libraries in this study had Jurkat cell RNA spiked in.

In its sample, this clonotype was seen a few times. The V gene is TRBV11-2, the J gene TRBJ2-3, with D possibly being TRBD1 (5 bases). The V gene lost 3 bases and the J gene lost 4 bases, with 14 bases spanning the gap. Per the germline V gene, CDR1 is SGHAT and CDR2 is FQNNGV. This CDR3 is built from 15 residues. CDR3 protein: CASSFLAREADTQYF. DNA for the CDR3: TGTGCCAGCAGCTTTCTGGCCAGGGAAGCAGATACGCAGTATTTT.

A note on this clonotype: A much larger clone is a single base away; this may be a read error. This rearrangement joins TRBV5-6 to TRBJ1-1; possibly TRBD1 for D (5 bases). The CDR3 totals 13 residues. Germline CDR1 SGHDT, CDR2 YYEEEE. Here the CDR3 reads CAGSLIQASEAFF. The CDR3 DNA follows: TGTGCCGGCAGCTTGATACAGGCAAGTGAAGCTTTCTTT.

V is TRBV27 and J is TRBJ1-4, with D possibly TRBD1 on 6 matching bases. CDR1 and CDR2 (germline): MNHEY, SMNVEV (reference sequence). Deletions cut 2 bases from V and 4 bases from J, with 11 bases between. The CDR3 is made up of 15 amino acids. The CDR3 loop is CASSLAKDSNEKLFF. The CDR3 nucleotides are TGTGCCAGCAGTTTAGCTAAGGACAGTAATGAAAAACTGTTTTTT. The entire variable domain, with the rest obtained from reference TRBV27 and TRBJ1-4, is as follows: EAQVTQNPRYLITVTGKKLTVTCSQNMNHEYMSWYRQDPGLGLRQIYYSMNVEVTDKGDVPEGYKVSRKEKRNFPLILESPSPNQTSLYFCASSLAKDSNEKLFFGSGTQLSVL.

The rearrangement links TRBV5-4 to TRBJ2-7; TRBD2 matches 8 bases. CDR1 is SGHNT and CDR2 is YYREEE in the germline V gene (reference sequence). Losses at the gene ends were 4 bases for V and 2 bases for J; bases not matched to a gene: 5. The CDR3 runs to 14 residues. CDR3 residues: CASSPREVPYEQYF. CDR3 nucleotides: TGTGCCAGCAGCCCGCGGGAGGTACCCTACGAGCAGTACTTC. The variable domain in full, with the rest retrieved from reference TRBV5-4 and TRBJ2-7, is ETGVTQSPTHLIKTRGQQVTLRCSSQSGHNTVSWYQQALGQGPQFIFQYYREEENGRGNFPPRFSGLQFPNYSSELNVNALELDDSALYLCASSPREVPYEQYFGPGTRLTVT.

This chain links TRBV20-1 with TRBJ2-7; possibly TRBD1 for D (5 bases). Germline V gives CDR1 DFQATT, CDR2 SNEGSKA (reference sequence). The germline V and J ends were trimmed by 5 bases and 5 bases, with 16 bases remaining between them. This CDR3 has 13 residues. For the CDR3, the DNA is TGCAGTGCTGGACAATCTTTCGGCGACGAGCAGTACTTC. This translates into CSAGQSFGDEQYF.

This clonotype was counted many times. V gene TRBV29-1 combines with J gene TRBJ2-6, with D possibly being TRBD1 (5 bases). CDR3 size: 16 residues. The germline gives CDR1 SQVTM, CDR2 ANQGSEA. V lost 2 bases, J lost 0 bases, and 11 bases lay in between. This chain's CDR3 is CSVELAGHSGANVLTF. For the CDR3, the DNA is TGCAGCGTTGAATTGGCAGGGCACTCTGGGGCCAACGTCCTGACTTTC.

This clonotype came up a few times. CDR3 nucleotide sequence: TGTGCCAGCAGCCAATCAAGGAGTCAGCCCCAGCATTTT. Encoded protein: CASSQSRSQPQHF. The chain is built from TRBV16 and TRBJ1-5; the D is unclear. Germline V gene lookup returns CDR1 KGHSY and CDR2 FQNENV. The V and J ends lost 0 bases and 6 bases respectively, with 6 bases between them. The CDR3 extends over 13 amino acids.

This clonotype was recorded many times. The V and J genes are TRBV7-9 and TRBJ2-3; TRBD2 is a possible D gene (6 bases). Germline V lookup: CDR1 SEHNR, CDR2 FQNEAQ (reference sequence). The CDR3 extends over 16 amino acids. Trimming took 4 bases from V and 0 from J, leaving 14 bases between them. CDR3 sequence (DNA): TGTGCCAGCAGCTCCGACCGGGGGTATAGCACAGATACGCAGTATTTT. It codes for CASSSDRGYSTDTQYF.

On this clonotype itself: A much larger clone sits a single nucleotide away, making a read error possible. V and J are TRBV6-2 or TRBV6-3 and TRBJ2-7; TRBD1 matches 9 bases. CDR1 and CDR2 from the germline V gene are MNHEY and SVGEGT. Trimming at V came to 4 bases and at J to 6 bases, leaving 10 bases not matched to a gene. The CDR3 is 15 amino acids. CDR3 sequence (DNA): TGTGCCAGCAGTTCTCCGGGACAGGGATCTCCCGAGCAGTACTTC. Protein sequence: CASSSPGQGSPEQYF.

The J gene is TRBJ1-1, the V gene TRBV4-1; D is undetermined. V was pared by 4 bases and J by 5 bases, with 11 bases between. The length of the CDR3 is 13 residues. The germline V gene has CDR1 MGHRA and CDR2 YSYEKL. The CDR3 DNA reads TGCGCCAGCAGCCGATCCGTTATGACTGAAGCTTTCTTT. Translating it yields CASSRSVMTEAFF.

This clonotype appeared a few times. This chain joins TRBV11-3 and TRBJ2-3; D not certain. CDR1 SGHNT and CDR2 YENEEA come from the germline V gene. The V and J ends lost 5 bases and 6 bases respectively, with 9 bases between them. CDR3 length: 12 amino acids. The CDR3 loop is CASSLPQDTQYF. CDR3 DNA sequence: TGTGCCAGCAGCCTCCCGCAGGATACGCAGTATTTT.

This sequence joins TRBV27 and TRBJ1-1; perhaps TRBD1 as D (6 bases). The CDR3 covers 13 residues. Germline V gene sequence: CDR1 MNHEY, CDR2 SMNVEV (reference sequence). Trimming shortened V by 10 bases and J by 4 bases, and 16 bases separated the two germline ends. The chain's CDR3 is CATKTGLGTEAFF. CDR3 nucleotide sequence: TGTGCCACCAAAACAGGGCTTGGCACTGAAGCTTTCTTT.

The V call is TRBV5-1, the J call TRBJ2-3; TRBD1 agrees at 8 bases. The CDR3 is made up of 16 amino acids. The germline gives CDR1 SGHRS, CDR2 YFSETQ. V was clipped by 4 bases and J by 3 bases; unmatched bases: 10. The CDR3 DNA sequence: TGCGCCAGCAGCATTCTCTCAGGGGGCGCGACAGATACGCAGTATTTT. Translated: CASSILSGGATDTQYF.

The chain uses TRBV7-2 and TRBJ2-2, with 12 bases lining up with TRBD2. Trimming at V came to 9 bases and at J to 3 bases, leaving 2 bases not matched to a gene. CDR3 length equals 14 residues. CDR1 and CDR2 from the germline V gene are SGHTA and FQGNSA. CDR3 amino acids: CASGTSGYTGELFF. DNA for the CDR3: TGTGCCAGTGGGACTAGCGGGTACACCGGGGAGCTGTTTTTT.